The following is a TCR beta chain sequence with its context. Its antigen is unknown. Base qualities are not provided; no much larger clone lies one nucleotide away. At one collaborating source in Seattle, patients were enrolled during active infection and were followed longitudinally through the course of disease. Each collaborating institution followed its own protocols to collect whole blood in K2EDTA tubes. Collaborator samples were shipped for TCRbeta analysis as frozen whole blood, isolated PBMCs, or DNA extracted from either sample type. The CDR3 covers 14 residues, taking in both the cysteine and the phenylalanine. Only CDR3 DNA remains: 42 bases, in frame from the first base. Trimming leaves V shorter by 5 bases and J shorter by 2 bases, with the junction holding 3 bases beyond the gene matches. CDR1 and CDR2 were assigned from the germline V gene as ENHRY and SYGVKD. This sample stems from a study of blood T cell repertoires in COVID-19 (dated by TCRdb to 2020 to 2022). Background for the entire study: The collaborator samples originated in the United States, Italy and Spain and spanned the acute and convalescent phases of COVID-19. HLA class I and class II types, where available, came from metadata supplied by the sample provider rather than from assay-based typing. Sample metadata almost always included a de-identified subject ID, COVID-19 status, age in years and sex. The repertoires were made available in a free public database intended to serve as a resource for research on the immune response to SARS-CoV-2. The material from the prospective study consisted of cDNA or gDNA derived from T cells, B-cell-depleted T cells, or PBMCs. The samples were drawn from two sources: the first 160 participants of the ongoing ImmuneRACE study, and 1,000 to 1,500 subjects contributed by 6 global collaborators. The dataset comprised deeply sampled blood TCRbeta repertoires from subjects exposed to, actively infected with, or recovered from COVID-19. Results the study describes overall, beyond this receptor: Clinical and demographic metadata were provided uncurated, with the amount varying by source and participant.

TCRbeta CDR3 regions were amplified from genomic DNA using the immunoSEQ Assay, a bias-controlled multiplex PCR. As for the authors' bioinformatics: Nucleated cell counts per sample were estimated from amplification of reference gene primers within the assay. To quantify the absolute abundance of each unique TCRbeta CDR3 rearrangement, sequence reads were collapsed and filtered. For each sample, productive Simpson clonality was calculated as the square root of Simpson's diversity index across productive rearrangements. TCRdb re-hosts the immuneACCESS table, in-frame sequences only. Its copies lack some clones; in the studies checked, an unresolved V gene accounts for under half of them, and the cause for the rest is not known. From that table come the V and J calls and clone size; the DNA was used to work out D and trimming. The sample yields some 230,000 clones; 80% to 85% were counted once. The ten largest clonotypes hold 8.2% of the sample.

This TCR derives from a woman older than 75 with COVID-19, enrolled during active disease. The rearrangement combines TRBV10-3 with TRBJ1-5, and 7 junction bases match TRBD1. Sequencing was done on a sample of peripheral blood. The DNA is TGTGCCATCAGTCAGGGGGGCGGCAATCAGCCCCAGCATTTT. Translated, it reads CAISQGGGNQPQHF.